A single sample gave rise to the 26 T cell receptor beta chains below, sequenced in a study of blood T cells in healthy people across ages. A second PCR of 7 to 11 cycles used a sample-barcoded 5' primer and a J-beta primer mix. Each CDR3 protein is one row after TCRdb ran MiXCR on the 5' RACE reads. This sample has 540,000 or so distinct CDR3 sequences, with about 25% found just once. Sequenced: blood. These receptors all stem from a woman in her 70s in good health.

The rearrangement links TRBV25-1 to TRBJ2-5, with no clear D. The ends were cut back, 2 bases at V and 1 base at J, with 8 bases in the middle. CDR3 length: 14 residues. Germline V gene lookup returns CDR1 MGHDK and CDR2 SYGVNS. This CDR3 is CASSEQVAQETQYF. The CDR3 coding sequence is TGTGCCAGCAGTGAACAGGTAGCCCAAGAGACCCAGTACTTC. Supplemented by reference TRBV25-1 and TRBJ2-5, the full variable domain reads EADIYQTPRYLVIGTGKKITLECSQTMGHDKMYWYQQDPGMELHLIHYSYGVNSTEKGDLSSESTVSRIRTEHFPLTLESARPSHTSQYLCASSEQVAQETQYFGPGTRLLVL.

This clonotype has just a few counts. The genes are TRBV27 and TRBJ1-1, with D unclear. Per the germline V gene, CDR1 is MNHEY and CDR2 is SMNVEV (reference sequence). V shed 0 bases and J shed 1 base, with 3 bases lying between them. The CDR3 spans 13 residues. CDR3 region: CASSLSKNTEAFF. The DNA of the CDR3 is TGTGCCAGCAGTTTATCGAAGAACACTGAAGCTTTCTTT.

The chain joins TRBV7-2 to TRBJ2-7; 12 bases are a match to TRBD2. The end of the DNA is better explained by TRBJ2-5, so the J call may be wrong. Per the germline V gene, CDR1 is SGHTA and CDR2 is FQGNSA. The CDR3 length is 15 residues. CDR3 sequence reads: CASSQELAGGGTQYF. DNA of the CDR3: TGTGCCAGCAGTCAAGAACTAGCGGGGGGCGGGACCCAGTACTTC.

The V call is TRBV9, the J call TRBJ2-7, with 13 nucleotides matching TRBD2. This CDR3 is built from 16 residues. CDR1 is SGDLS, CDR2 YYNGEE, per germline. V trimming: 0 bases; J trimming: 2 bases; junction bases outside the gene matches: 2. This CDR3 reads CASSVVGLAGPYEQYF. CDR3 coding DNA: TGTGCCAGCAGCGTAGTGGGACTAGCGGGACCCTACGAGCAGTACTTC.

As to this clonotype: The CDR3 end shows no conserved phenylalanine or tryptophan, and so a read error is likely. V and J are TRBV5-1 and TRBJ1-1; the D is unclear. CDR1 and CDR2 from the germline V gene are SGHRS and YFSETQ. The CDR3 loop spans 13 amino acids. Trimming removed 0 bases from V and 1 base from J, with 4 bases in between. The CDR3 DNA is TGCGCCAGCAGCTTGGCAGGGAACACTGAAGCTTTCCTT. It is translated as CASSLAGNTEAFL.

This clonotype appeared many times. The CDR3 DNA sequence: TGTGCCAGCAGCGGGACTTCCTCCTACAATGAGCAGTTCTTC. It encodes CASSGTSSYNEQFF. V is TRBV7-3 and J is TRBJ2-1; tentative D call: TRBD2 (6 bases). CDR3 length: 14 residues. Between the trimmed V and J ends, which lost 5 bases and 0 bases, there was a span of 8 bases. Looked up from germline, CDR1 is SGHTA and CDR2 is FQGTGA.

The genes are TRBV15 and TRBJ2-5, with D perhaps given as TRBD1 or TRBD2 (5 bases each). The CDR3 runs 17 residues. Looked up from germline, CDR1 is LNHNV and CDR2 is YYDKDF (reference sequence). Trimming removed 0 bases from V and 8 bases from J, with 22 bases in between. The CDR3: CATSRDRAESVGGTQYF. Here the CDR3 DNA reads TGTGCCACCAGCAGAGACAGGGCAGAGAGCGTCGGAGGAACCCAGTACTTC.

This clonotype occurred a few times. The CDR3 nucleotides read TGTGCCAGCAGTTTAGGCCAGGGGAGCCCAAGCCTCCACTTT. Its translation is CASSLGQGSPSLHF. V usage is TRBV12-3 or TRBV12-4 and J usage is TRBJ1-6, with a tentative D call TRBD1 (6 bases). The V end lost 1 base, the J end lost 15 bases, and 16 bases lay between the germline ends. This CDR3 has 14 amino acids.

This chain uses TRBV12-3 or TRBV12-4 with TRBJ1-4; D is unresolved. Trimming cost V 8 bases and J 7 bases, with 20 bases left between them. This CDR3 region has 15 residues. As DNA, the CDR3 is TGTGCCAGCTCTTTAAACTCCCCCCGGAGTGAAAAACTGTTTTTT. Translated, it gives CASSLNSPRSEKLFF.

This clonotype came up a few times. This sequence joins TRBV29-1 and TRBJ1-1, with 7 bases matching TRBD1. Trimming took 6 bases from V and 3 from J; bases not matched to a gene: 7. The CDR3 has 13 residues. The V gene's germline CDR1 is SQVTM and CDR2 ANQGSEA. The CDR3 DNA reads as TGCAGCGTCACAGGGGCAGGGGACACTGAAGCTTTCTTT. Amino acids: CSVTGAGDTEAFF.

V is TRBV27 and J is TRBJ2-7; D is unclear. Germline CDR1 MNHEY, CDR2 SMNVEV (reference sequence). The CDR3 runs 14 residues. Trimming shortened V by 4 bases and J by 0 bases, and 10 bases separated the two germline ends. The CDR3 region is CASSSGRDSYEQYF. The CDR3 DNA follows: TGTGCCAGCAGTTCAGGACGAGACTCCTACGAGCAGTACTTC.

This clonotype appeared a few times. The V call is TRBV4-2, the J call TRBJ2-1, with TRBD2 identical over 10 bases. This CDR3 is built from 15 residues. V lost 5 bases and J lost 3; bases outside the gene matches: 4. Per germline, CDR1 LGHNA and CDR2 YNFKEQ. CDR3 region: CASSVGLADYNEQFF. For the CDR3, the DNA is TGTGCCAGCAGCGTAGGACTAGCGGACTACAATGAGCAGTTCTTC.

This clonotype was found a few times. This chain links TRBV20-1 with TRBJ2-1; D is undetermined. Trimming shortened V by 1 base and J by 4 bases, and 14 bases separated the two germline ends. Germline V CDR1 and CDR2: DFQATT, SNEGSKA (reference sequence). The CDR3 consists of 15 residues. The CDR3 region is CSARGPVVSYNEQFF. The CDR3 DNA follows: TGCAGTGCTAGAGGCCCGGTAGTATCGTACAATGAGCAGTTCTTC.

In regard to this clonotype: A junction end diverges from the germline sequence, so it may reflect a read error. The chain has TRBV10-3 and TRBJ1-5; D unresolved. The V gene's germline CDR1 is ENHRY and CDR2 SYGVKD. This CDR3 comprises 12 residues. The CDR3 bases are TGTGCCATCAGTGCGGGCGGAATTTTGAGTTTTTTT. Its translation: CAISAGGILSFF.

V gene TRBV7-2 combines with J gene TRBJ1-6, with unresolved D. The CDR3 has 13 amino acids. Germline lookup yields CDR1 SGHTA and CDR2 FQGNSA. Trimming cost V 3 bases and J 11 bases, with 11 bases left between them. In nucleotides, the CDR3 is TGTGCCAGCAGCTTGGGTTTAGACACACCCCTCCACTTT. Encoded protein: CASSLGLDTPLHF.

This rearrangement joins TRBV4-3 to TRBJ1-4; D unresolved. Germline CDR1 reads LGHNA; CDR2 reads YSLEER. There are 13 residues in the CDR3. Trimming removed 2 bases from V and 4 bases from J, with 5 bases in between. The CDR3: CASSQMDNEKLFF. The CDR3 coding sequence is TGCGCCAGCAGCCAAATGGATAATGAAAAACTGTTTTTT.

This chain joins TRBV7-9 and TRBJ1-2; TRBD1 matches 8 bases. CDR3 length: 14 amino acids. V dropped 5 bases and J dropped 6; count of bases not matched to a gene: 8. Germline CDR1 SEHNR, CDR2 FQNEAQ (reference sequence). Here the CDR3 DNA reads TGTGCCAGCAGCACCATGACAGGGGTAAATGGCTACACCTTC. Protein product: CASSTMTGVNGYTF.

V and J are TRBV7-2 and TRBJ2-3, with D possibly TRBD1 on 7 matching bases. Germline V gives CDR1 SGHTA, CDR2 FQGNSA. V shed 3 bases and J shed 3 bases, with 13 bases lying between them. There are 15 residues in the CDR3. The DNA for the CDR3 is TGTGCCAGCAGCTTGGGGGGACAGCCGACAGATACGCAGTATTTT. Encoded protein: CASSLGGQPTDTQYF.

This clonotype was seen at least ten times. The rearrangement links TRBV10-3 to TRBJ2-5, with TRBD2 matching 10 bases. The trim removed 7 bases at V and 2 bases at J, leaving 1 base unmatched. Germline V gives CDR1 ENHRY, CDR2 SYGVKD. CDR3 length: 13 amino acids. In nucleotides, the CDR3 is TGTGCCATCACTAGCGGGGGACAAGAGACCCAGTACTTC. Amino acids: CAITSGGQETQYF.

The chain couples TRBV4-3 to TRBJ2-5; tentative D call: TRBD1 (6 bases). V gave up 2 bases and J gave up 7 bases, with 14 bases separating them. CDR1 and CDR2 (germline): LGHNA, YSLEER. There are 14 residues in the CDR3. The CDR3 bases are TGCGCCAGCAGCCAACAGAGGGACACCAGGACCCAGTACTTC. Translating it yields CASSQQRDTRTQYF.

This clonotype was counted between two and nine times. Written as DNA, the CDR3 is TGTGCCAGCAGTCGATTTAGGACAGGGGGGAGAGAGACCCAGTACTTC. Translating it yields CASSRFRTGGRETQYF. The chain recombines TRBV6-1 with TRBJ2-5; 10 bases fit TRBD1. The length of the CDR3 is 16 residues. The germline CDR1 and CDR2 sequences are MNHNS and SASEGT. V shed 5 bases and J 4 bases; nucleotides not matched to a gene: 10.

This clonotype has just a few counts. The chain is built from TRBV4-3 and TRBJ2-1; the D is unclear. V dropped 0 bases and J dropped 0 bases, with 9 bases sitting between them. The CDR3 spans 16 residues. Looked up from germline, CDR1 is LGHNA and CDR2 is YSLEER. CDR3 DNA: TGCGCCAGCAGCCAAGAAGACACCTTCTCCTACAATGAGCAGTTCTTC. It encodes CASSQEDTFSYNEQFF.

J is TRBJ2-2 and V is TRBV4-3, with D unclear. V was shortened by 2 bases and J by 2 bases, with 12 bases between the two germline ends. The CDR3 runs to 16 residues. CDR1 is LGHNA and CDR2 is YSLEER in the germline V gene. The CDR3 here is CASSQRRFLNTGELFF. CDR3 DNA sequence: TGCGCCAGCAGCCAAAGAAGATTCCTCAACACCGGGGAGCTGTTTTTT.

The chain employs TRBV27 and TRBJ2-3, with unresolved D. CDR3 length equals 12 residues. The V gene's germline CDR1 is MNHEY and CDR2 SMNVEV (reference sequence). V lost 7 bases and J 5 bases, leaving 10 bases between the germline ends. The CDR3 nucleotides read TGTGCCAGCACGCAGGACCTAGATACGCAGTATTTT. This encodes CASTQDLDTQYF.

V is TRBV5-1 and J is TRBJ2-7; possibly TRBD1 for D (6 bases). Germline lookup yields CDR1 SGHRS and CDR2 YFSETQ. CDR3 size: 14 residues. V was clipped by 4 bases and J by 3 bases, with 14 bases between them. In DNA, the CDR3 is TGCGCCAGCAGCCTCCTCGGCAGGGGCTACGAGCAGTACTTC. It yields the protein CASSLLGRGYEQYF.

The chain links TRBV6-5 to TRBJ1-1, with D unresolved. The length of the CDR3 is 16 residues. Trimming left V 2 bases short and J 0 bases short, with 13 bases between. Germline values: CDR1 MNHEY, CDR2 SVGAGI. DNA for the CDR3: TGTGCCAGCAGTTACGGGCAGTCCGTAATGAACACTGAAGCTTTCTTT. This gives the protein CASSYGQSVMNTEAFF.